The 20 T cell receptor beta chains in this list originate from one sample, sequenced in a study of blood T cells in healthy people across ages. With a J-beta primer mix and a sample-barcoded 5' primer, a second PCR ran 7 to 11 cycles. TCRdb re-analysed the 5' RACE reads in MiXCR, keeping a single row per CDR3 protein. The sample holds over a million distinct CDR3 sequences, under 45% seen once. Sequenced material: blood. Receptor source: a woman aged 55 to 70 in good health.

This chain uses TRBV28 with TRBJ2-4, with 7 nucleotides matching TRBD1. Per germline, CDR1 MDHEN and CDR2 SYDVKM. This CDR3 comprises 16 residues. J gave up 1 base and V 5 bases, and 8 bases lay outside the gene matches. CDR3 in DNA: TGTGCCAGCAGTCAACAGGGGTGGCTGGCCAAAAACATTCAGTACTTC. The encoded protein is CASSQQGWLAKNIQYF.

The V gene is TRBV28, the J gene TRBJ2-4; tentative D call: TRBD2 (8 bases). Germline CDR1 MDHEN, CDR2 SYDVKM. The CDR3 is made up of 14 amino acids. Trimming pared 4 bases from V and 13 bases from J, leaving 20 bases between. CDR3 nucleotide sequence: TGTGCCAGCAGTTCGGGAGGGGGCATGGGTGAGCAGTACTTC. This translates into CASSSGGGMGEQYF.

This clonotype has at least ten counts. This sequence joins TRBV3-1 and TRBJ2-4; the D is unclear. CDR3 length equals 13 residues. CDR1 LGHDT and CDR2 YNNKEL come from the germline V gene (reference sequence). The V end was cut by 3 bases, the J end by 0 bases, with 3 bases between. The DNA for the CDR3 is TGTGCCAGCAGCCAGGGAGCCAAAAACATTCAGTACTTC. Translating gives CASSQGAKNIQYF.

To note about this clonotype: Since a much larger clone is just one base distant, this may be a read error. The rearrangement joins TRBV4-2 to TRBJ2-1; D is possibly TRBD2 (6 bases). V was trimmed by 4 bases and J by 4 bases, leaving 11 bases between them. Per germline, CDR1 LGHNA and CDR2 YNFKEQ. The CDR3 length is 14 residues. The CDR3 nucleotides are TGTGCCAGCAGCCGGGATAGCGGTTACAATGAGCAGTTCTTC. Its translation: CASSRDSGYNEQFF.

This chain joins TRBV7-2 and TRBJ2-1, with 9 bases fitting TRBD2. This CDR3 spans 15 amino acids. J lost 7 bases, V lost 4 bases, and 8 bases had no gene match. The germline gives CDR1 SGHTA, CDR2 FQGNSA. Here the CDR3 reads CASSSRTSVRNEQFF. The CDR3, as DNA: TGTGCCAGCAGCTCCAGGACTAGCGTTCGGAATGAGCAGTTCTTC.

CDR3 DNA: TGCAGCGTTGCTAGCGGGAGAGTGGATACGCAGTATTTT. This sequence encodes CSVASGRVDTQYF. The chain recombines TRBV29-1 with TRBJ2-3; 10 positions agree with TRBD2. The ends lost 4 bases at V and 6 bases at J; junction bases unmatched: 4. CDR3 length: 13 amino acids. Germline lookup yields CDR1 SQVTM and CDR2 ANQGSEA.

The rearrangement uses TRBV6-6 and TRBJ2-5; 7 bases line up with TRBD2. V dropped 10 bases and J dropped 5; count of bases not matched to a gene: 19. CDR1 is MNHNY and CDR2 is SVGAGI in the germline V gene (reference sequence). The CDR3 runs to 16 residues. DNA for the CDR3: TGTGCCATCGCTGGGACGGGAGGAGCAACCGGGGAGACCCAGTACTTC. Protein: CAIAGTGGATGETQYF.

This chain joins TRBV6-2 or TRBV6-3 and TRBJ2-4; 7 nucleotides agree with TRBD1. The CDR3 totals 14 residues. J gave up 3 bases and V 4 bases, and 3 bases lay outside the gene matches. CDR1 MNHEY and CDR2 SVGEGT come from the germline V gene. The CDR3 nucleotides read TGTGCCAGCAGTTCCAGGACAGGCAAAAACATTCAGTACTTC. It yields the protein CASSSRTGKNIQYF.

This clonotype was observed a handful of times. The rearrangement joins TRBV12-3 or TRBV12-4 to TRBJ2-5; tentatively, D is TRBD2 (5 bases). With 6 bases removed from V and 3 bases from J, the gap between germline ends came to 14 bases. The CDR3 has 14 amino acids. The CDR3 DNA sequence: TGTGCCAGCAGGTGGCGGACTGGTAAAGAGACCCAGTACTTC. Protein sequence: CASRWRTGKETQYF.

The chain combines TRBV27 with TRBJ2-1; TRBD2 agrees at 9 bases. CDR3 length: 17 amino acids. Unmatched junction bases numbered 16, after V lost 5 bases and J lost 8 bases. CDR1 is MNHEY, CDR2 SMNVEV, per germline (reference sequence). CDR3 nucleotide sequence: TGTGCCAGCAGTCCCGGACTAGCGAGAGAAAGGGGTTATGAGCAGTTCTTC. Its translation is CASSPGLARERGYEQFF.

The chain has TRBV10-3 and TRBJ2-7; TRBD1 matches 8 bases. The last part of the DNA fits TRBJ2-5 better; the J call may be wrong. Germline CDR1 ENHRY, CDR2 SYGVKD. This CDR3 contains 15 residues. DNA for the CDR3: TGTGCCATCAGTGATGGGGACAGGACTGGCTGGACCCAGTACTTC. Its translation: CAISDGDRTGWTQYF.

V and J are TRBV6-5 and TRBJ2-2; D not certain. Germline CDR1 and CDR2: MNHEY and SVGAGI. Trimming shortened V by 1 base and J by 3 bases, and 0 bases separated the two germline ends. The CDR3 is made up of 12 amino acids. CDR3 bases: TGTGCCAGCAGTTACTACACCGGGGAGCTGTTTTTT. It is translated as CASSYYTGELFF.

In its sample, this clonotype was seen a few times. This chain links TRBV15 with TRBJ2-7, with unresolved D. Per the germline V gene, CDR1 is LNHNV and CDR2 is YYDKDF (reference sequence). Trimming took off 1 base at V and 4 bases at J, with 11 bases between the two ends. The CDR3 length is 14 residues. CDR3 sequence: CATSRGIEVYEQYF. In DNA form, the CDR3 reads TGTGCCACCAGCAGAGGAATTGAGGTGTACGAGCAGTACTTC.

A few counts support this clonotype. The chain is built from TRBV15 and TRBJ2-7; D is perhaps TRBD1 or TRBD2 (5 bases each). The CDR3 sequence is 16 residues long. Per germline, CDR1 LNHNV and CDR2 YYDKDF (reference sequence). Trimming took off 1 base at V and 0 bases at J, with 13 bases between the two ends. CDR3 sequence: CATSRVGDGLSYEQYF. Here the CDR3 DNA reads TGTGCCACCAGCAGAGTTGGGGACGGCCTCTCCTACGAGCAGTACTTC.

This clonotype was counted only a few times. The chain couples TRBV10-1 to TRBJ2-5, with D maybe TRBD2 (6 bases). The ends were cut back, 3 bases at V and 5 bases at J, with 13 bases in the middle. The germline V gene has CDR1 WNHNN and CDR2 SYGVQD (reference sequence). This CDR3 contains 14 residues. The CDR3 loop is CASSDPETRETQYF. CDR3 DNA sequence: TGCGCCAGCAGTGATCCAGAGACTAGGGAGACCCAGTACTTC.

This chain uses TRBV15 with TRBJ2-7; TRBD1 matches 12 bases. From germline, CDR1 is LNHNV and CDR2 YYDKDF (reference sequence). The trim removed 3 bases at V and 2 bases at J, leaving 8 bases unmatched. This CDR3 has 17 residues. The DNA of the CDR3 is TGTGCCACCAGCAGTGACAGAGGGACAGGGGGCACCTACGAGCAGTACTTC. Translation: CATSSDRGTGGTYEQYF.

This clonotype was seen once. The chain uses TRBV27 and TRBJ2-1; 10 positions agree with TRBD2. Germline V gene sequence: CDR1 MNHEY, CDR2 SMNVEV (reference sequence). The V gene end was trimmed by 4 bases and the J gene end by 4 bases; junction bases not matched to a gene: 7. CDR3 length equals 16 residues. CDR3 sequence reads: CASSSWSGREYNEQFF. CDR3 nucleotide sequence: TGTGCCAGCAGTTCTTGGAGCGGGAGGGAATACAATGAGCAGTTCTTC.

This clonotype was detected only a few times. CDR3 bases: TGTGCCAGCAGCTCGACAGGGGATGGCTACACCTTC. The encoded protein is CASSSTGDGYTF. The chain is built from TRBV7-9 and TRBJ1-2, with 8 bases lining up with TRBD1. This CDR3 comprises 12 residues. The V gene end was trimmed by 4 bases and the J gene end by 6 bases; junction bases not matched to a gene: 1. CDR1 and CDR2 (germline): SEHNR, FQNEAQ (reference sequence).

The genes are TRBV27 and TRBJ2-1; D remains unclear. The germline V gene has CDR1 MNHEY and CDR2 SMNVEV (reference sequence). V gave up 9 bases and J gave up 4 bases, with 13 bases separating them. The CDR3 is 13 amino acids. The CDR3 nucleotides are TGTGCCAGTTCGAAAAAGGAATACAATGAGCAGTTCTTC. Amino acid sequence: CASSKKEYNEQFF.

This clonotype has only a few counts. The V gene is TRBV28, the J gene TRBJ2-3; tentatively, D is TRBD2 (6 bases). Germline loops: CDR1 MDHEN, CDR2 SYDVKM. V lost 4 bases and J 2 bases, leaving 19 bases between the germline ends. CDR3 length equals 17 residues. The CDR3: CASSSTADYLHTDTQYF. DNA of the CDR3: TGTGCCAGCAGTTCGACAGCGGACTACCTCCACACAGATACGCAGTATTTT.